The 4 T cell receptor beta chains in this list originate from one sample, sequenced in a study of beta chain features in type 1 diabetes. The authors reverse transcribed all of the isolated RNA, so sequencing captured expressed TCRB transcripts. Profiled with immunoSEQ multiplex PCR; TCRdb holds only in-frame clones, not every one. Found here are 500,000 to 700,000 clones, roughly 16% of them singletons; the top ten hold approximately 0.099%. The sample comprised naive CD4+ T cells from blood. These receptors all come from a man aged 18 to 30 in good health.

This clone was found many times. The V and J genes are TRBV28 and TRBJ2-1; D might be TRBD2 (6 bases). CDR3 length: 14 residues. The V end lost 6 bases, the J end lost 4 bases, and 13 bases lay between the germline ends. Germline lookup yields CDR1 MDHEN and CDR2 SYDVKM. Here the CDR3 reads CASSTDAGYNEQFF. CDR3 nucleotides: TGTGCCAGCAGCACCGATGCGGGGTACAATGAGCAGTTCTTC.

The CDR3 DNA sequence: TGTGCCAGCAGCAACGACAGGGGCGCGGGGAATACGCAGTATTTT. It is translated as CASSNDRGAGNTQYF. V and J are TRBV6-5 and TRBJ2-3; 8 bases map to TRBD1. Germline V lookup: CDR1 MNHEY, CDR2 SVGAGI. Trimming took 6 bases from V and 7 from J; bases not matched to a gene: 12. The CDR3 has 15 residues.

This clone has a handful of counts. The chain employs TRBV29-1 and TRBJ2-1; tentative D call: TRBD2 (6 bases). The CDR3 extends over 14 amino acids. From germline, CDR1 is SQVTM and CDR2 ANQGSEA. The ends were cut back, 6 bases at V and 1 base at J, with 13 bases in the middle. DNA for the CDR3: TGCAGCGTGGGGACTTGGCCATCCTACAATGAGCAGTTCTTC. Translating gives CSVGTWPSYNEQFF.

This clone was recorded a few times. V usage is TRBV5-1 and J usage is TRBJ2-3; 9 nucleotides match TRBD2. CDR3 length: 16 amino acids. CDR1 is SGHRS, CDR2 YFSETQ, per germline. V shed 4 bases and J 2 bases; nucleotides not matched to a gene: 8. CDR3 region: CASSPSGLADTDTQYF. The DNA of the CDR3 is TGCGCCAGCAGCCCATCGGGACTAGCTGACACAGATACGCAGTATTTT.